The entry that follows covers one TCR beta chain sequence. The target antigen is unknown. These data come from a study of cytomegalovirus exposure and HLA in healthy donors. Study observations and caveats: Later on, analysis showed that most CMV-associated TCR beta chains appeared to be HLA-restricted. In an earlier analysis, productive rearrangement rates for most beta V segments clustered near 87% or 30%. Later analysis associated a missense DCLRE1C variant with TCR beta V- and J-gene trimming.

This CDR3 is built from 15 residues. Deletions cut 3 bases from V and 2 bases from J, with 11 bases between. CDR1 and CDR2 from the germline V gene are LNHDA and SQIVND (reference sequence). 60 Vbeta and 13 Jbeta primers were used in PCR. Clones were read by immunoSEQ multiplex PCR, and TCRdb kept only the in-frame ones, dropping some. The sample includes 250,000 or so clones, around 90% of them seen just once. The TCR was taken from a girl aged 2 to 9 in good health and CMV-seronegative. The sequenced material came from PBMCs. The chain uses TRBV19 and TRBJ2-1; D may be TRBD1 (5 bases). The CDR3 region has the DNA TGTGCCAGTAGTATTAGCAGGGAACCCTACAATGAGCAGTTCTTC. As protein: CASSISREPYNEQFF.